These T cell receptor beta chains were read from a single sample in a study of blood T cell repertoires in COVID-19. Repertoires were generated with immunoSEQ multiplex PCR, while TCRdb's copy carries only in-frame clones and drops some. This sample has about 250,000 clones, with 70% to 85% found just once. The sequencing input was peripheral blood. These receptors were obtained from a woman in her thirties or forties with active or convalescent COVID-19. Each CDR3 is given with its conserved first and last residue. Each record gives: J gene, D gene, V gene, clone size, CDR3 DNA, CDR3 protein. The D gene is left open where the match is weak. Size values are once, few and many counts, or a class for expanded clones, and some rows have none.

>TRBJ1-2|.|TRBV19|few
TGTGCCAGTAGTATTGATCGCAGGTCCCATGGCTACACCTTC
CASSIDRRSHGYTF
>TRBJ1-5|TRBD1|TRBV28|.
TGTGCCAGCAGTTTATTTTCGCAGGGGGCGATTAATCAGCCCCAGCATTTT
CASSLFSQGAINQPQHF
>TRBJ1-2|.|TRBV5-3|.
TGTGCCAGAAGCTCCCCAGGGGACAAGGATGGCTACACCTTC
CARSSPGDKDGYTF
>TRBJ2-3|TRBD2|TRBV10-1|.
TGCGCCAGCAGTTCTGGACTAGCGGGGGGGCCGGGGCAAGATACGCAGTATTTT
CASSSGLAGGPGQDTQYF
>TRBJ1-4|.|TRBV20-1|.
TGCAGTGCGGTACTCGGGGAAAAACTGTTTTTT
CSAVLGEKLFF
>TRBJ2-3|TRBD2|TRBV11-2|.
TGTGCCAGCAGCGGGAGGAGTAGCGGGCGAGGAAATACGCAGTATTTT
CASSGRSSGRGNTQYF
>TRBJ2-7|.|TRBV19|.
TGTGCCACCAGCGCGGTTTACGAGCAGTACTTC
CATSAVYEQYF
>TRBJ1-5|.|TRBV6-1|.
TGTGCCAGCAGTGAAGGGGCAGGGTATGGCAATCAGCCCCAGCATTTT
CASSEGAGYGNQPQHF
>TRBJ2-5|.|TRBV28|.
TGTGCCAGCAGTCAGACAGCTAAGCAAGAGACCCAGTACTTC
CASSQTAKQETQYF
>TRBJ1-2|.|TRBV5-6|.
TGTGCCAGCAGCCACCGGGAGGGCCCTTTCTATGGCTACACCTTC
CASSHREGPFYGYTF
>TRBJ2-2|TRBD1|TRBV7-9|.
TGTGCCAGCAGCTTTAGCCGCCGGACAGGGGACACCGGGGAGCTGTTTTTT
CASSFSRRTGDTGELFF
>TRBJ1-3|TRBD1|TRBV2|.
TGTGCCAGCAGTATAGACAGGGAGGTCACCATATATTTT
CASSIDREVTIYF
>TRBJ2-5|TRBD2|TRBV7-9|once
TGTGCCAGCAGCCCCGAACTAGCGGGGGGGCCTATCCGAGAGACCCAGTACTTC
CASSPELAGGPIRETQYF
>TRBJ2-1|TRBD2|TRBV7-2|.
TGTGCCAGCAGCTCTATACGACTAGCGGTTTACAATGAGCAGTTCTTC
CASSSIRLAVYNEQFF